Included here is one TCR beta chain sequence, with context. The antigen is unknown. Since a much larger clone is just one base distant, this may be a read error. RNA was extracted from bulk tissue without any cell sorting. The sample originates from a study of tumor and adjacent non-tumor tissue in lung cancer. Study details: Histology: about a dozen adenocarcinoma, a couple of squamous cell carcinoma, 1 small cell lung cancer. Samples averaged around 3.9 million productive TCRbeta reads each. Points from the study as a whole: Patients with more diverse tumor TCRs had worse survival.

The library came from three nested PCR rounds adapted from ARM-PCR protocols. TCRdb reprocessed the multiplex PCR reads with MiXCR, giving one entry per CDR3 protein. This sample carries fewer than 120,000 distinct CDR3 sequences, under 90% of them seen once, and the ten largest clones take 22%. This CDR3 contains 12 residues. From germline, CDR1 is SGHNT and CDR2 YYREEE (reference sequence). The chain couples TRBV5-4 to TRBJ2-2; D not resolved. The sequencing input was lung tumor tissue. This receptor was obtained from a man aged 70-80 years with non-small cell lung cancer. The CDR3 DNA follows: TGTACCAGCAGCATGAACACCGGGGAGCTGTTTTTT. Translating it yields CTSSMNTGELFF.